This TCR beta chain was recorded in a study of cytotoxic CD8 clonotypes in ibrutinib-treated CLL (dated by TCRdb to about 2021). General notes on the study: The cohort had ten to twelve relapsed/refractory and 15 treatment-naive patients; 17 to 18 were IGHV unmutated. Patients were still on ibrutinib when every remission and progressive disease sample was collected. Responses were partial in roughly 24 patients and complete in 2; after median approximately 69 months follow-up, roughly 14 stayed in remission and 12 progressed. An average of approximately 260,000 productive templates and 94,082 productive rearrangements was obtained per sample. Of the roughly 81 people in the trial, about two dozen had longitudinal samples available. Cryopreserved peripheral blood mononuclear cells were collected at three points: before therapy, at response, and at either sustained remission or disease progression. Response samples were obtained after a median of roughly 13 months of treatment, with a range of about 6 to 36 months. The research as a whole found: At baseline, clonality was higher than in age-matched healthy donors and showed a strong correlation with circulating CD8+ T-cell counts. Public clonotypes were rare and either shrank or stayed stable during treatment, and the rise in clonality at ibrutinib response reflected expansion of private clonotypes. Sampling times were not matched between patients in sustained remission and patients whose disease was progressing, and lymph node repertoires were not examined. At ibrutinib response clonality went up, during sustained remission it held steady, and at progression it dropped back toward baseline.

This clone turned up a few times. Its specific antigen is unknown. No clone much larger than this one lies a single base away; base qualities are absent. The same CDR3 can be traced to other DNA sequences in this sample. In the germline V gene, CDR1 corresponds to SGHTA and CDR2 to FQGTGA. The CDR3 sequence holds 13 residues, the cysteine and phenylalanine included. The read is trimmed to its CDR3 DNA, 39 bases read in frame from base 1. V lost 5 bases and J lost 0 bases; the stretch between them is 7 bases long. The time point label on this specimen signifies: 24 months on ibrutinib. For TCR beta library preparation, approximately 2.2 micrograms of genomic DNA were isolated from cryopreserved PBMCs. Longitudinal blood samples from CLL patients receiving ibrutinib monotherapy were subjected to high-throughput TCR beta sequencing. The patients took part in an open-label, single-center phase 2 trial of ibrutinib monotherapy.

A MiSeq instrument was used for deep resolution sequencing, which targeted depths ranging from 1 in 1 million up to 1 in 200,000 T cells, with coverage averaging 10x for each clonotype. The immunoSEQ hsTCRB Kit was used to generate TCR beta libraries. In the paper's pipeline: The data were analyzed with ImmunoSEQ Analyzer and ImmunoSEQ Data Assistant, and V, D and J gene assignments followed IMGT definitions. Clonality, which ranges from 0 to 1, was calculated by subtracting the normalized Shannon entropy of productive rearrangement frequencies from one. Only overrepresented clonotypes making up at least 0.05% of the repertoire of each patient were included in the public clonotype analysis. Some 14 age-matched healthy donor repertoires from immuneACCESS served as clonality controls. Not all clones reach the TCRdb copy of this immuneACCESS table, which keeps in-frame sequences only. Checked studies attribute under half of the gap to unresolved V genes and leave the rest unexplained. That table furnishes V, J and clone size, whereas the DNA furnished D and trimming. This sample is represented by some 120,000 clones; 55% to 75% of them were singletons. The ten most abundant clones make up about 40% of the sample.

The TCR originated in a human donor with chronic lymphocytic leukemia. The sequence links TRBV7-3 to TRBJ1-1, with the D gene uncertain. The source material was PBMCs, sampled after 24 months of ibrutinib treatment. The CDR3 reads CASSRGLNTEAFF. In nucleotide form, the sequence is TGTGCCAGCAGCCGAGGGTTGAACACTGAAGCTTTCTTT.